One sample yielded the 19 T cell receptor beta chains listed below, sequenced in a study of T cell responses to AZD1222 COVID-19 vaccine. Profiling relied on immunoSEQ multiplex PCR, and the TCRdb table lists in-frame clones only, not all of them. The sample lists about 120,000 clones, roughly 86% occurring once. The source was peripheral blood, collected on day 0 of AZD1222 vaccination. These TCRs come from an adult in good health.

The V and J genes are TRBV6-5 and TRBJ2-7, with D perhaps TRBD2 (5 bases). The germline V gene encodes CDR1 MNHEY and CDR2 SVGAGI. V was clipped by 2 bases and J by 0 bases, with 11 bases between them. The CDR3 is 15 amino acids. CDR3 region: CASSYGVGSSYEQYF. The CDR3 DNA is TGTGCCAGCAGTTACGGCGTAGGGAGCTCCTACGAGCAGTACTTC.

The genes are TRBV16 and TRBJ1-5; D unclear. The CDR3 totals 14 residues. V lost 1 base and J 4 bases, leaving 8 bases between the germline ends. Germline-derived CDR1 and CDR2 are KGHSY and FQNENV. CDR3 protein: CASSQFLGNQPQHF. The CDR3 region has the DNA TGTGCCAGCAGCCAATTTCTAGGGAATCAGCCCCAGCATTTT.

The rearrangement uses TRBV4-2 and TRBJ2-7; 14 nucleotides align to TRBD2. V shed 1 base and J 0 bases; nucleotides not matched to a gene: 5. Germline CDR1 and CDR2: LGHNA and YNFKEQ. The CDR3 has 18 residues. CDR3 bases: TGTGCCAGCAGCCAAGGGACTAGCGGGGGGCCGAACTCCTACGAGCAGTACTTC. Its translation is CASSQGTSGGPNSYEQYF.

This clone is a singleton in its sample. The chain has TRBV9 and TRBJ2-3; 7 nucleotides match TRBD1. CDR3 length: 14 residues. Germline assignment: CDR1 SGDLS and CDR2 YYNGEE. The J segment lost 3 bases and the V segment lost 3 bases, leaving 4 bases of the junction unmatched. This CDR3 is CASSGQGLTDTQYF. In nucleotides, the CDR3 is TGTGCCAGCAGCGGACAGGGCCTGACAGATACGCAGTATTTT.

V and J are TRBV5-4 and TRBJ1-2; D is ambiguous. Trimming cost V 6 bases and J 2 bases, with 11 bases left between them. The germline V gene encodes CDR1 SGHNT and CDR2 YYREEE (reference sequence). The CDR3 length is 13 residues. The CDR3 DNA sequence: TGTGCCAGCACCCCCCTCCAAAACTATGGCTACACCTTC. Translation gives CASTPLQNYGYTF.

This sequence joins TRBV2 and TRBJ1-6; D is undetermined. Germline V lookup: CDR1 SNHLY, CDR2 FYNNEI. This CDR3 has 16 residues. Between the trimmed V and J ends, which lost 4 bases and 3 bases, there was a span of 13 bases. The CDR3 DNA sequence: TGTGCCAGCAGTGGCGAAGGAGTCTTCTATAATTCACCCCTCCACTTT. Residues: CASSGEGVFYNSPLHF. The full variable domain, its missing parts supplied by reference TRBV2 and TRBJ1-6, is EPEVTQTPSHQVTQMGQEVILRCVPISNHLYFYWYRQILGQKVEFLVSFYNNEISEKSEIFDDQFSVERPDGSNFTLKIRSTKLEDSAMYFCASSGEGVFYNSPLHFGNGTRLTVT.

The rearrangement links TRBV6-1 to TRBJ1-4, with D tentatively TRBD1 (5 bases). Germline CDR1 MNHNS, CDR2 SASEGT. With 3 bases removed from V and 7 bases from J, the gap between germline ends came to 6 bases. This CDR3 has 12 residues. CDR3 amino acids: CASSEQGEKLFF. For the CDR3, the DNA is TGTGCCAGCAGTGAGCAGGGTGAAAAACTGTTTTTT.

The V call is TRBV20-1, the J call TRBJ2-1; D may correspond to TRBD1 or TRBD2 (5 bases each). The CDR3 spans 11 residues. The germline V and J ends were trimmed by 3 bases and 5 bases, with 5 bases remaining between them. CDR1 and CDR2 (germline): DFQATT, SNEGSKA (reference sequence). The CDR3 region is CSARGDNEQFF. The CDR3 bases are TGCAGTGCTAGGGGGGACAATGAGCAGTTCTTC.

The V gene is TRBV27, the J gene TRBJ2-3, with D perhaps TRBD2 (5 bases). Trimming pared 1 base from V and 2 bases from J, leaving 16 bases between. The CDR3 extends over 17 amino acids. The germline V gene encodes CDR1 MNHEY and CDR2 SMNVEV (reference sequence). CDR3 in DNA: TGTGCCAGCAGTTTATTCGCCGTCGGACTCCCCACAGATACGCAGTATTTT. This sequence encodes CASSLFAVGLPTDTQYF.

The chain joins TRBV5-1 to TRBJ2-5; possibly TRBD2 for D (6 bases). Trimming removed 4 bases at V and 4 bases at J, with 14 bases between. The CDR3 runs to 14 residues. Germline V gene sequence: CDR1 SGHRS, CDR2 YFSETQ. The CDR3 sequence is CASSEGPGGETQYF. CDR3 DNA sequence: TGCGCCAGCAGCGAGGGCCCCGGGGGAGAGACCCAGTACTTC.

This chain uses TRBV2 with TRBJ1-6; D may be TRBD1 (5 bases). CDR1 and CDR2 (germline): SNHLY, FYNNEI. The CDR3 has 16 amino acids. V gave up 3 bases and J gave up 10 bases, with 19 bases separating them. This CDR3 is CASSEMRGLDGSPLHF. In DNA form, the CDR3 reads TGTGCCAGCAGTGAGATGAGGGGCCTTGACGGATCACCCCTCCACTTT. Full variable domain (rest looked up from reference TRBV2 and TRBJ1-6): EPEVTQTPSHQVTQMGQEVILRCVPISNHLYFYWYRQILGQKVEFLVSFYNNEISEKSEIFDDQFSVERPDGSNFTLKIRSTKLEDSAMYFCASSEMRGLDGSPLHFGNGTRLTVT.

The chain is built from TRBV9 and TRBJ2-2, with D perhaps being TRBD1 or TRBD2 (6 bases each). Germline V gene data show CDR1 as SGDLS and CDR2 as YYNGEE. The CDR3 runs to 15 residues. Deletions cut 0 bases from V and 4 bases from J, with 10 bases between. This chain's CDR3 is CASSVAKGGTGELFF. In nucleotides, the CDR3 is TGTGCCAGCAGCGTAGCTAAGGGGGGCACCGGGGAGCTGTTTTTT.

This clone appeared once. The rearrangement links TRBV5-1 to TRBJ1-4; D might be TRBD1 (6 bases). Germline loops: CDR1 SGHRS, CDR2 YFSETQ. CDR3 size: 15 residues. V was clipped by 1 base and J by 4 bases, with 11 bases between them. CDR3: CASSLMTGLNEKLFF. CDR3 bases: TGCGCCAGCAGCTTGATGACAGGCCTTAATGAAAAACTGTTTTTT.

The rearrangement links TRBV21-1 to TRBJ1-1; whether TRBD1, the table's D call, matches the DNA was not checked. TRBV21-1 is assigned pseudogene status. The CDR3 runs to 17 residues. CDR3 sequence (DNA): TGTGCCAGCTGCCTCGCGGCAGGGGGCGTCATGAACACTGAAGCTTTCTTT. Translated, it gives CASCLAAGGVMNTEAFF.

Only one count was recorded for this clone. V usage is TRBV27 and J usage is TRBJ1-6, with D possibly being TRBD1 (5 bases). Germline CDR1 is MNHEY and CDR2 is SMNVEV (reference sequence). The V and J ends lost 3 bases and 10 bases respectively, with 13 bases between them. The CDR3 has 14 amino acids. The CDR3 coding sequence is TGTGCCAGCAGTTTTGAGGGGTTTGTATCACCCCTCCACTTT. The encoded protein is CASSFEGFVSPLHF.

The V call is TRBV28, the J call TRBJ2-7; tentative D call: TRBD2 (5 bases). The germline gives CDR1 MDHEN, CDR2 SYDVKM. V was clipped by 7 bases and J by 0 bases, with 13 bases between them. CDR3 length equals 14 residues. CDR3 sequence (DNA): TGTGCCAGCACCCTAACCGGGGACTCCTACGAGCAGTACTTC. This encodes CASTLTGDSYEQYF.

This sequence joins TRBV2 and TRBJ2-1; the D gene is possibly TRBD1 (5 bases). Germline lookup yields CDR1 SNHLY and CDR2 FYNNEI. This CDR3 comprises 15 residues. V lost 3 bases and J 3 bases, leaving 12 bases between the germline ends. CDR3 bases: TGTGCCAGCAGTGATAGGCAGGGTGGCTACAATGAGCAGTTCTTC. This gives the protein CASSDRQGGYNEQFF. The full variable domain, rest sourced from reference TRBV2 and TRBJ2-1, is EPEVTQTPSHQVTQMGQEVILRCVPISNHLYFYWYRQILGQKVEFLVSFYNNEISEKSEIFDDQFSVERPDGSNFTLKIRSTKLEDSAMYFCASSDRQGGYNEQFFGPGTRLTVL.

The rearrangement joins TRBV27 to TRBJ2-1; unclear D gene. V lost 3 bases and J 5 bases, leaving 11 bases between the germline ends. Germline V gene lookup returns CDR1 MNHEY and CDR2 SMNVEV (reference sequence). CDR3 length: 14 amino acids. CDR3 sequence (DNA): TGTGCCAGCAGTTTGATTAGGTCCCACAATGAGCAGTTCTTC. Its translation: CASSLIRSHNEQFF.

The chain combines TRBV6-1 with TRBJ2-7, with 7 bases identical to TRBD1. Trimming took 3 bases from V and 1 from J; bases not matched to a gene: 9. This CDR3 has 16 residues. From germline, CDR1 is MNHNS and CDR2 SASEGT. The CDR3 here is CASSDYGRDRSYEQYF. CDR3 nucleotides: TGTGCCAGCAGTGATTATGGCCGGGACAGATCCTACGAGCAGTACTTC.